What follows are 22 T cell receptor beta chains derived from one specimen sequenced in a study of T cell repertoires in cytomegalovirus infection. TCRdb re-called the reads through MiXCR, storing one row per CDR3 protein. The sample lists around 450,000 distinct CDR3 sequences, about 10% occurring once. Material for sequencing was PBMCs. Source of these receptors: a human donor in good health (CMV status not recorded). Some clones in this sample may be carry-over from other donors' samples.

This clonotype was seen repeatedly, ten times or more. The chain has TRBV5-1 and TRBJ2-3; a weak D match, TRBD2 (5 bases). The CDR3 is made up of 16 amino acids. Germline V gives CDR1 SGHRS, CDR2 YFSETQ. The V end lost 0 bases, the J end lost 3 bases, and 14 bases lay between the germline ends. CDR3 DNA: TGCGCCAGCAGCTTGGAAACGGTGGGCGGGACAGATACGCAGTATTTT. Protein sequence: CASSLETVGGTDTQYF.

V gene TRBV28 combines with J gene TRBJ2-3; 14 nucleotides align to TRBD2. The CDR3 sequence is 20 residues long. Germline CDR1 and CDR2: MDHEN and SYDVKM. Trimming took 5 bases from V and 2 from J; bases not matched to a gene: 15. The CDR3 sequence is CASSIGLAGGTPPPTDTQYF. For the CDR3, the DNA is TGTGCCAGCAGTATCGGACTAGCGGGAGGAACCCCCCCACCCACAGATACGCAGTATTTT.

This clonotype was recorded many times. V usage is TRBV6-2 or TRBV6-3 and J usage is TRBJ1-5, with D possibly being TRBD1 (5 bases). The ends were cut back, 6 bases at V and 6 bases at J, with 12 bases in the middle. The CDR3 runs 13 residues. Germline lookup yields CDR1 MNHEY and CDR2 SVGEGT. The CDR3, as DNA: TGTGCCAGCAGCTGGGGGTGGGGTCAGCCCCAGCATTTT. Amino acid sequence: CASSWGWGQPQHF.

This clonotype was seen at least ten times. This chain uses TRBV5-4 with TRBJ1-2; D unclear. V was shortened by 3 bases and J by 6 bases, with 12 bases between the two germline ends. The CDR3 has 13 amino acids. Germline CDR1 SGHNT, CDR2 YYREEE (reference sequence). The CDR3 nucleotides read TGTGCCAGCAGCTCCGAACTAGGCGATGGCTACACCTTC. Translated, it gives CASSSELGDGYTF.

This clonotype was detected ten times or more. The chain has TRBV7-9 and TRBJ1-2; 7 positions agree with TRBD1. Germline CDR1 reads SEHNR; CDR2 reads FQNEAQ (reference sequence). The V and J ends lost 0 bases and 4 bases, in that order; junction bases with no gene match: 8. This CDR3 has 16 residues. CDR3 loop: CASSLASRDRIYGYTF. CDR3 bases: TGTGCCAGCAGCTTAGCGTCCCGGGACAGAATCTATGGCTACACCTTC.

This clonotype has at least ten counts. The gene calls are TRBV7-6 and TRBJ2-1, with D perhaps matching TRBD2 (5 bases). The CDR3 is made up of 17 amino acids. Germline assignment: CDR1 SGHVS and CDR2 FNYEAQ. V shed 2 bases and J shed 6 bases, with 20 bases lying between them. The CDR3 spells CASSLNRMPLGSNEQFF. The CDR3 DNA reads as TGTGCCAGCAGCTTAAATCGTATGCCCCTGGGGAGCAATGAGCAGTTCTTC.

The chain links TRBV6-6 to TRBJ1-4, with D perhaps matching TRBD1 (5 bases). V was trimmed by 3 bases and J by 8 bases, leaving 13 bases between them. CDR1 and CDR2 (germline): MNHNY, SVGAGI (reference sequence). The CDR3 is 14 amino acids. CDR3 sequence (DNA): TGTGCCAGCAGTTATAAAGGGGCCGGCGAAAAACTGTTTTTT. Its protein product is CASSYKGAGEKLFF.

The genes are TRBV7-3 and TRBJ2-6; D tentatively fits TRBD1 or TRBD2 (6 bases each). Trimming pared 5 bases from V and 1 base from J, leaving 24 bases between. Germline-derived CDR1 and CDR2 are SGHTA and FQGTGA. This CDR3 has 20 amino acids. This CDR3 reads CASSTATSGAGRSGANVLTF. CDR3 nucleotides: TGTGCCAGCAGCACCGCAACCTCAGGGGCAGGGAGGTCTGGGGCCAACGTCCTGACTTTC.

In its sample, this clonotype was seen many times. The chain uses TRBV7-3 and TRBJ2-2, with a weak D call TRBD2 (6 bases). The CDR3 length is 16 residues. Germline V lookup: CDR1 SGHTA, CDR2 FQGTGA. V dropped 1 base and J dropped 1 base, with 10 bases sitting between them. Written as DNA, the CDR3 is TGTGCCAGCAGCTTAAACGGGAGAAGGAACACCGGGGAGCTGTTTTTT. Translation: CASSLNGRRNTGELFF.

This clonotype was seen ten or more times. The chain employs TRBV7-8 and TRBJ1-5, with D hard to call. The germline CDR1 and CDR2 sequences are SGHVS and FQNEAQ. Trimming removed 5 bases from V and 7 bases from J, with 15 bases in between. The CDR3 has 14 amino acids. In DNA, the CDR3 is TGTGCCAGCAGCCCCATGGAGGGCTGGCAGCCCCAGCATTTT. As protein: CASSPMEGWQPQHF.

This clonotype appeared many times. CDR3 DNA sequence: TGTGCCAGCAGCTTTATGCAGCGGGAGAACAATGAGCAGTTCTTC. Residues: CASSFMQRENNEQFF. The chain couples TRBV7-2 to TRBJ2-1; 8 bases line up with TRBD2. The CDR3 length is 15 residues. Germline V CDR1 and CDR2: SGHTA, FQGNSA. The J segment lost 5 bases and the V segment lost 3 bases, leaving 6 bases of the junction unmatched.

This sequence joins TRBV6-6 and TRBJ2-7; 9 nucleotides agree with TRBD1. CDR1 is MNHNY and CDR2 is SVGAGI in the germline V gene (reference sequence). The CDR3 covers 14 residues. V trimming: 4 bases; J trimming: 5 bases; junction bases outside the gene matches: 6. In nucleotides, the CDR3 is TGTGCCAGCAGTTCCGGGACAGGGACCCACGAGCAGTACTTC. This translates into CASSSGTGTHEQYF.

This clonotype was seen ten or more times. The chain combines TRBV7-2 with TRBJ2-3; 11 nucleotides match TRBD2. Germline assignment: CDR1 SGHTA and CDR2 FQGNSA. V gave up 5 bases and J gave up 2 bases; unmatched junction bases: 6. This CDR3 region has 16 residues. The DNA of the CDR3 is TGTGCCAGCAGCGGCCAGACTAGCGGGATCACAGATACGCAGTATTTT. It codes for CASSGQTSGITDTQYF.

In this sample, this clonotype turned up many times. J is TRBJ2-5 and V is TRBV7-2; D possibly uses TRBD1 or TRBD2 (5 bases each). V lost 3 bases, J lost 2 bases, and 13 bases lay in between. The germline CDR1 and CDR2 sequences are SGHTA and FQGNSA. CDR3 length: 15 residues. The DNA for the CDR3 is TGTGCCAGCAGCTTGGGACCCCACACACAAGAGACCCAGTACTTC. This encodes CASSLGPHTQETQYF.

The gene calls are TRBV6-2 or TRBV6-3 and TRBJ2-1; D is possibly TRBD2 (5 bases). Germline CDR1 reads MNHEY; CDR2 reads SVGEGT. V lost 11 bases to trimming and J lost 4 bases, with 18 bases between them. This CDR3 is built from 14 residues. CDR3 region: CALRMSEGYNEQFF. CDR3 bases: TGTGCCCTTAGGATGAGCGAGGGATACAATGAGCAGTTCTTC.

In its sample, this clonotype was seen many times. This chain's CDR3 is CASSLSDYEQYF. The CDR3 DNA reads TGTGCCAGCAGCTTAAGTGACTACGAGCAGTACTTC. The J gene is TRBJ2-7, the V gene TRBV7-2; D call uncertain. V lost 2 bases to trimming and J lost 3 bases, with 5 bases between them. The CDR3 has 12 residues. Germline loops: CDR1 SGHTA, CDR2 FQGNSA. The full variable domain, in which reference TRBV7-2 and TRBJ2-7 provide the parts outside the CDR3, is GAGVSQSPSNKVTEKGKDVELRCDPISGHTALYWYRQSLGQGLEFLIYFQGNSAPDKSGLPSDRFSAERTGGSVSTLTIQRTQQEDSAVYLCASSLSDYEQYFGPGTRLTVT.

The chain employs TRBV10-3 and TRBJ1-5; D gene uncertain. V was cut by 3 bases and J by 2 bases, with 20 bases left in between. CDR1 is ENHRY and CDR2 is SYGVKD in the germline V gene. This CDR3 is 18 amino acids long. The CDR3 region has the DNA TGTGCCATCAGTGAAGGTGGGTCCAGGTTTGGCCGCAATCAGCCCCAGCATTTT. As protein: CAISEGGSRFGRNQPQHF.

This clonotype has at least ten counts. The chain uses TRBV7-2 and TRBJ2-3, with D unclear. Trimming stripped 6 bases from V and 6 bases from J, with 16 bases between. CDR1 is SGHTA, CDR2 FQGNSA, per germline. The CDR3 is 14 residues long. CDR3 loop: CASRAGLPGDTQYF. The CDR3 nucleotides are TGTGCCAGCAGGGCCGGGCTTCCTGGGGATACGCAGTATTTT.

The sample holds many counts of this clonotype. The chain carries TRBV7-9 and TRBJ1-1; D remains ambiguous. This CDR3 is 17 amino acids long. Germline V gene data show CDR1 as SEHNR and CDR2 as FQNEAQ (reference sequence). Trimming took 1 base from V and 0 from J, leaving 15 bases between them. The CDR3 reads CASSLGWLARMNTEAFF. The CDR3 nucleotides read TGTGCCAGCAGCTTAGGGTGGCTCGCACGGATGAACACTGAAGCTTTCTTT.

The chain links TRBV10-3 to TRBJ2-1; the D gene is possibly TRBD2 (5 bases). CDR1 is ENHRY and CDR2 is SYGVKD in the germline V gene. V gave up 6 bases and J gave up 5 bases, with 8 bases separating them. There are 12 residues in the CDR3. CDR3 nucleotides: TGTGCCATCAGGAGTAGCGACAATGAGCAGTTCTTC. Translation gives CAIRSSDNEQFF.

At least ten counts were recorded for this clonotype. V gene TRBV7-2 combines with J gene TRBJ1-1, with D perhaps TRBD1 (6 bases). The germline V gene encodes CDR1 SGHTA and CDR2 FQGNSA. V lost 5 bases and J 6 bases, leaving 16 bases between the germline ends. The length of the CDR3 is 14 residues. Here the CDR3 reads CASSLSWGPAEAFF. CDR3 DNA: TGTGCCAGCAGCCTATCGTGGGGGCCCGCTGAAGCTTTCTTT.

This clonotype was picked up many times. The chain links TRBV28 to TRBJ1-2; D not certain. Germline V gene data show CDR1 as MDHEN and CDR2 as SYDVKM. The CDR3 covers 12 residues. Trimming removed 4 bases at V and 7 bases at J, with 10 bases between. CDR3 protein: CASSSRMGGYTF. The CDR3, as DNA: TGTGCCAGCAGTTCCCGGATGGGTGGCTACACCTTC.